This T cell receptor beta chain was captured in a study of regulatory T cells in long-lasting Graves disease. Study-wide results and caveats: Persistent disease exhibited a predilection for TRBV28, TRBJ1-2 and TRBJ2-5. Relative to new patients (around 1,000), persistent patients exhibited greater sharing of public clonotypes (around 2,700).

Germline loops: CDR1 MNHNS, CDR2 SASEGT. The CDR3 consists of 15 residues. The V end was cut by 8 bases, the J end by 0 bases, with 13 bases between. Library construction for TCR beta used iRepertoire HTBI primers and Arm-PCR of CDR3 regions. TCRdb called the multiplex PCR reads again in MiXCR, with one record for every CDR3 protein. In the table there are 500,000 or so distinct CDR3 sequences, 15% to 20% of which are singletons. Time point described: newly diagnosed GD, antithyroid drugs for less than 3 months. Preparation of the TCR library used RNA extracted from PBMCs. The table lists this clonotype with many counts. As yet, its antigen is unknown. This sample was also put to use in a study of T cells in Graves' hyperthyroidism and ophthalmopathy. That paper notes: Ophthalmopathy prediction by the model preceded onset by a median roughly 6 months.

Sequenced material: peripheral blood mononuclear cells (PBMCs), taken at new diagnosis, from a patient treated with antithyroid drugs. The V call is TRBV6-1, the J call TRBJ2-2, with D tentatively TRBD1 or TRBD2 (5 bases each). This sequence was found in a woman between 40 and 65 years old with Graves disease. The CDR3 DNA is TGTGCCAGCCCGAGAGGGACGGCGAACACCGGGGAGCTGTTTTTT. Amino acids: CASPRGTANTGELFF.